The clone carrying this T cell receptor beta chain was seen only once. Its specificity is not known. It is likely a read error: a sequence one base away is far more abundant. The conserved phenylalanine or tryptophan normally closing the CDR3 is absent here, so this likely arose from a read error. This sample stems from a study of read filtering for tumor transcriptome and immune sequencing. In the study overall: The cohort had over 16 men and 14 women aged roughly 47 to 80, mean about 72 years. Study-level results: Roughly four fifths of IR-seq clonotypes had one read, totaling about 3.5% of reads; RNA-seq: about 70% and 40%.

From approximately 430 ng of RNA, a library with molecular barcoded alpha/delta and beta/gamma adaptors was made. One entry per CDR3 protein results from TCRdb running MiXCR on the reads. The table records tens of thousands of distinct CDR3 sequences, about 14% of them present only once. CDR3 length equals 14 residues. The V end was cut by 6 bases, the J end by 2 bases, with 13 bases between. CDR1 MNHEY and CDR2 SVGAGI come from the germline V gene. V gene TRBV6-5 combines with J gene TRBJ1-2; D gene unclear. Sequencing input: a population of CD138-negative cells sorted from bone marrow. This TCR came from a donor at least 40 years old with multiple myeloma. The CDR3 region has the DNA TGTGCCAGCAGCCGAAGGACGGAAAACTATGGCTACACCATC. Encoded protein: CASSRRTENYGYTI.